One T cell receptor (beta chain) is described in this entry. J gave up 3 bases and V 3 bases, and 2 bases lay outside the gene matches. The CDR3 contains 14 residues. Germline V gives CDR1 SGHRS, CDR2 YFSETQ. The sample originates from a study of blood T cell repertoires in COVID-19. Whole-study context: The origin of the acute and convalescent COVID-19 samples was the United States, Italy and Spain. The cDNA or gDNA used as material had been derived from T cells, B-cell-depleted T cells, or PBMCs.

In the authors' methods: Reference gene primer amplification gave nucleated cell count estimates. Using immunoSEQ multiplex PCR, the repertoire was profiled, and TCRdb retains in-frame clones only, with some absent. The D gene and trimming were derived from the DNA, and the V and J assignments and clone size from that table. The sample includes 100,000 to 130,000 clones, around 92% of them seen just once. Input material: peripheral blood. The chain is built from TRBV5-1 and TRBJ2-2; 7 nucleotides match TRBD1. The sequence was collected from a man between 40 and 49 years old with active or convalescent COVID-19. CDR3 sequence reads: CASSSGTDTGELFF. Written as DNA, the CDR3 is TGCGCCAGCAGCTCCGGGACAGACACCGGGGAGCTGTTTTTT.